What follows are 21 T cell receptor beta chains derived from one specimen sequenced in a study of radiotherapy plus CTLA-4 blockade in lung cancer. Only in-frame clones appear in the TCRdb table, and some are missing; sequencing was by immunoSEQ multiplex PCR. The repertoire holds some 90,000 clones, with about four fifths as singletons. Sequencing used peripheral blood, obtained from a patient treated with radiotherapy plus ipilimumab. Receptor source: a human donor with non-small cell lung cancer who had stable disease on radiotherapy plus ipilimumab.

The chain employs TRBV4-1 and TRBJ2-1; TRBD2 agrees at 8 bases. Germline CDR1 reads MGHRA; CDR2 reads YSYEKL. V was clipped by 3 bases and J by 8 bases; unmatched bases: 12. The CDR3 length is 16 residues. In nucleotides, the CDR3 is TGCGCCAGCAGCCACTCTCTGGCGGGGGGCAGGGATGAGCAGTTCTTC. Residues: CASSHSLAGGRDEQFF.

The chain employs TRBV5-6 and TRBJ2-2; D is possibly TRBD1 (5 bases). Germline lookup yields CDR1 SGHDT and CDR2 YYEEEE. V gave up 4 bases and J gave up 0 bases, with 10 bases separating them. The CDR3 covers 15 residues. CDR3 region: CASSGWTTNTGELFF. In nucleotides, the CDR3 is TGTGCCAGCAGCGGGTGGACAACGAACACCGGGGAGCTGTTTTTT. Using reference TRBV5-6 and TRBJ2-2 for the parts outside the CDR3, the full variable domain is DAGVTQSPTHLIKTRGQQVTLRCSPKSGHDTVSWYQQALGQGPQFIFQYYEEEERQRGNFPDRFSGHQFPNYSSELNVNALLLGDSALYLCASSGWTTNTGELFFGEGSRLTVL.

The chain couples TRBV19 to TRBJ1-6; D is ambiguous. The CDR3 sequence is 14 residues long. Trimming removed 8 bases from V and 10 bases from J, with 18 bases in between. CDR1 is LNHDA and CDR2 is SQIVND in the germline V gene (reference sequence). The CDR3 reads CASALRGSVSPLHF. CDR3 sequence (DNA): TGTGCCAGTGCTCTGCGGGGTTCTGTATCACCCCTCCACTTT.

The rearrangement links TRBV5-1 to TRBJ1-2; 7 bases are shared with TRBD1. Trimming removed 4 bases from V and 8 bases from J; junction bases left unmatched: 11. Germline lookup yields CDR1 SGHRS and CDR2 YFSETQ. There are 14 residues in the CDR3. The CDR3 DNA reads as TGCGCCAGCAGCCCCCTCGACAGGGTGCGAGGCTACACCTTC. It encodes CASSPLDRVRGYTF. The variable domain in full, completed from reference TRBV5-1 and TRBJ1-2, reads KAGVTQTPRYLIKTRGQQVTLSCSPISGHRSVSWYQQTPGQGLQFLFEYFSETQRNKGNFPGRFSGRQFSNSRSEMNVSTLELGDSALYLCASSPLDRVRGYTFGSGTRLTVV.

The rearrangement links TRBV7-9 to TRBJ1-6, with D unresolved. Between the trimmed V and J ends, which lost 1 base and 5 bases, there was a span of 9 bases. Germline V lookup: CDR1 SEHNR, CDR2 FQNEAQ (reference sequence). CDR3 length equals 15 residues. The CDR3 DNA follows: TGTGCCAGCAGCTTAGTTAGCCCCGATAATTCACCCCTCCACTTT. Residues: CASSLVSPDNSPLHF. The complete variable domain, with remaining parts taken from reference TRBV7-9 and TRBJ1-6, reads DTGVSQNPRHKITKRGQNVTFRCDPISEHNRLYWYRQTLGQGPEFLTYFQNEAQLEKSRLLSDRFSAERPKGSFSTLEIQRTEQGDSAMYLCASSLVSPDNSPLHFGNGTRLTVT.

CDR3 amino acids: CASSLARRGKATGELFF. CDR3 nucleotides: TGTGCCAGCAGCTTAGCGCGGAGGGGAAAGGCCACCGGGGAGCTGTTTTTT. The gene calls are TRBV7-6 and TRBJ2-2; D might be TRBD2 (6 bases). The CDR3 is 17 residues long. Germline V CDR1 and CDR2: SGHVS, FNYEAQ. With 0 bases removed from V and 4 bases from J, the gap between germline ends came to 15 bases.

This rearrangement joins TRBV18 to TRBJ1-2; D may be TRBD1 (5 bases). Germline assignment: CDR1 KGHSH and CDR2 LQKENI. V lost 2 bases and J lost 3, with 13 bases in between. The CDR3 consists of 15 residues. CDR3 coding DNA: TGTGCCAGCTCACCATATGCGGGGGGAGACTATGGCTACACCTTC. It translates to CASSPYAGGDYGYTF.

V is TRBV4-1 and J is TRBJ2-3; D uncertain. The length of the CDR3 is 14 residues. The germline V gene encodes CDR1 MGHRA and CDR2 YSYEKL. V was pared by 4 bases and J by 0 bases, with 8 bases between. The CDR3 sequence is CASSPVRSTDTQYF. CDR3 in DNA: TGCGCCAGCAGCCCGGTGCGGAGCACAGATACGCAGTATTTT.

In this sample, this clone turned up once. This sequence joins TRBV7-2 and TRBJ2-5, with D tentatively TRBD1 (5 bases). V was clipped by 0 bases and J by 4 bases, with 9 bases between them. CDR3 length equals 14 residues. The germline V gene has CDR1 SGHTA and CDR2 FQGNSA. The CDR3, as DNA: TGTGCCAGCAGCTTAGCGGGGCGAGGAGAGACCCAGTACTTC. This gives the protein CASSLAGRGETQYF.

The genes are TRBV7-9 and TRBJ1-1; no definite D call. Trimming took 2 bases from V and 1 from J, leaving 8 bases between them. Looked up from germline, CDR1 is SEHNR and CDR2 is FQNEAQ (reference sequence). This CDR3 comprises 14 residues. CDR3 region: CASSLMVQNTEAFF. The CDR3 bases are TGTGCCAGCAGCTTAATGGTGCAGAACACTGAAGCTTTCTTT.

This rearrangement joins TRBV7-9 to TRBJ1-6, with 7 bases matching TRBD1. Trimming took 5 bases from V and 5 from J; bases not matched to a gene: 9. Germline values: CDR1 SEHNR, CDR2 FQNEAQ (reference sequence). This CDR3 region has 16 residues. The CDR3 reads CASSHLRQGDNSPLHF. DNA of the CDR3: TGTGCCAGCAGCCACCTTCGACAGGGTGATAATTCACCCCTCCACTTT.

Remarks on this clone: This specimen includes other DNA sequences encoding the same CDR3. This chain connects TRBV18 to TRBJ2-2; a possible D gene is TRBD1 (6 bases). Germline assignment: CDR1 KGHSH and CDR2 LQKENI. This CDR3 has 14 residues. The V end was cut by 5 bases, the J end by 4 bases, with 11 bases between. For the CDR3, the DNA is TGTGCCAGCTCATCCGGACAGCGCACCGGGGAGCTGTTTTTT. Its translation: CASSSGQRTGELFF.

This chain links TRBV30 with TRBJ2-1; the match to TRBD2 covers 15 bases. V shed 6 bases, J shed 8 bases, and the junction held 2 bases outside the gene matches. Germline values: CDR1 GTSNPN, CDR2 SVGIG (reference sequence). This CDR3 spans 13 amino acids. This CDR3 reads CACGLAGGYEQFF. The CDR3 nucleotides are TGTGCCTGCGGACTAGCGGGGGGGTATGAGCAGTTCTTC.

The chain joins TRBV9 to TRBJ1-2, with D perhaps TRBD1 (5 bases). The CDR3 runs 14 residues. Germline loops: CDR1 SGDLS, CDR2 YYNGEE. With 2 bases removed from V and 5 bases from J, the gap between germline ends came to 13 bases. CDR3 sequence: CASSVATQGYGYTF. CDR3 in DNA: TGTGCCAGCAGCGTGGCGACTCAGGGATATGGCTACACCTTC.

The DNA for the CDR3 is TGTGCCAGCAGACCGGGACAGGGGGCAAGGGAGACCCAGTACTTC. It yields the protein CASRPGQGARETQYF. The chain uses TRBV7-2 and TRBJ2-5, with TRBD1 identical over 12 bases. The junction had 7 bases not matched to a gene; V was cut back by 6 bases and J by 5 bases. Germline V gives CDR1 SGHTA, CDR2 FQGNSA. The CDR3 sequence is 15 residues long.

The rearrangement links TRBV2 to TRBJ1-2; TRBD1 aligns across 12 bases. CDR1 SNHLY and CDR2 FYNNEI come from the germline V gene. J gave up 4 bases and V 9 bases, and 6 bases lay outside the gene matches. The CDR3 consists of 14 residues. The CDR3 sequence is CASGTGGLIYGYTF. The CDR3 nucleotides read TGTGCCAGTGGGACAGGGGGCCTAATCTATGGCTACACCTTC.

This clone was counted many times. The chain carries TRBV5-4 and TRBJ1-5; 7 positions match TRBD1. In germline, CDR1 is SGHNT, CDR2 YYREEE (reference sequence). V was pared by 5 bases and J by 6 bases, with 8 bases of the junction left unmatched. The CDR3 loop spans 14 amino acids. The CDR3 sequence is CASSSDRASQPQHF. CDR3 nucleotide sequence: TGTGCCAGCAGTTCTGACAGGGCAAGTCAGCCCCAGCATTTT.

Only a few counts were recorded for this clone. V and J are TRBV4-1 and TRBJ1-4, with TRBD1 as a possible D gene (5 bases). The CDR3 runs 16 residues. V shed 3 bases and J shed 5 bases, with 16 bases lying between them. Germline CDR1 is MGHRA and CDR2 is YSYEKL. CDR3 sequence: CASSQYRDGENEKLFF. The CDR3 coding sequence is TGCGCCAGCAGCCAGTACCGGGACGGGGAAAATGAAAAACTGTTTTTT.

The chain combines TRBV27 with TRBJ1-1, with TRBD1 matching over 8 bases. The junction had 12 bases not matched to a gene; V was cut back by 6 bases and J by 0 bases. Germline V lookup: CDR1 MNHEY, CDR2 SMNVEV (reference sequence). The CDR3 contains 17 residues. The CDR3 sequence is CASRLAGGGWMNTEAFF. The CDR3 region has the DNA TGTGCCAGCAGGCTGGCAGGGGGCGGGTGGATGAACACTGAAGCTTTCTTT.

The chain carries TRBV5-6 and TRBJ2-7; 7 bases are a match to TRBD2. Germline CDR1 and CDR2: SGHDT and YYEEEE. Trimming cost V 1 base and J 1 base; bases outside gene matches: 5. The CDR3 is made up of 15 amino acids. The CDR3 spells CASSLRLAASYEQYF. The CDR3 DNA reads as TGTGCCAGCAGCTTGAGGCTAGCGGCTTCCTACGAGCAGTACTTC.

CDR3 in amino acids: CAWSERLTHEQFF. The CDR3 DNA follows: TGTGCCTGGAGTGAGCGACTAACCCATGAGCAGTTCTTC. J is TRBJ2-1 and V is TRBV30; D is perhaps TRBD2 (5 bases). This CDR3 has 13 residues. The germline V gene has CDR1 GTSNPN and CDR2 SVGIG (reference sequence). V lost 1 base, J lost 8 bases, and 12 bases lay in between.